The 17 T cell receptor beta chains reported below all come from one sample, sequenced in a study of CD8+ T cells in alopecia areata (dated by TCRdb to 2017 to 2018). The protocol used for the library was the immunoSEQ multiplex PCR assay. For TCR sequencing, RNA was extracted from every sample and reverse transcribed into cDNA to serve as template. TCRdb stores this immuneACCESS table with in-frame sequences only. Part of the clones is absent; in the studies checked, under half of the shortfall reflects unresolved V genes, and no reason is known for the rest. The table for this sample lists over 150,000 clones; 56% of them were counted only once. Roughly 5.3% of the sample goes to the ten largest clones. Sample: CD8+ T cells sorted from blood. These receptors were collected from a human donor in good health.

The CDR3 nucleotides read TGCAGCGTAGAGGACAGGGGGCAGGGAGATACGCAGTATTTT. Residues: CSVEDRGQGDTQYF. The V call is TRBV29-1, the J call TRBJ2-3; 11 bases map to TRBD1. With V trimmed by 6 bases and J by 5 bases, 7 bases remained unmatched. CDR1 is SQVTM, CDR2 ANQGSEA, per germline. CDR3 length equals 14 residues.

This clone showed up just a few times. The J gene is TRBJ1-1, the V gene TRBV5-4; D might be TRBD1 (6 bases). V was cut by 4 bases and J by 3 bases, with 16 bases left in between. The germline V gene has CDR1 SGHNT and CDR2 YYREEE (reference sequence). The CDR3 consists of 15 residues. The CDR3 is CASSKTGYVYTEAFF. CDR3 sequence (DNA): TGTGCCAGCAGCAAAACAGGGTACGTGTACACTGAAGCTTTCTTT.

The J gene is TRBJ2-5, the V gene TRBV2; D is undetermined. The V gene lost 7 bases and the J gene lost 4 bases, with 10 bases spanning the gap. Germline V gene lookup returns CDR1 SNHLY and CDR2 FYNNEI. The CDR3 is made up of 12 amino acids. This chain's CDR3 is CASMAWGETQYF. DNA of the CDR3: TGTGCCAGCATGGCGTGGGGAGAGACCCAGTACTTC. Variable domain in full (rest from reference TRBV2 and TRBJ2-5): EPEVTQTPSHQVTQMGQEVILRCVPISNHLYFYWYRQILGQKVEFLVSFYNNEISEKSEIFDDQFSVERPDGSNFTLKIRSTKLEDSAMYFCASMAWGETQYFGPGTRLLVL.

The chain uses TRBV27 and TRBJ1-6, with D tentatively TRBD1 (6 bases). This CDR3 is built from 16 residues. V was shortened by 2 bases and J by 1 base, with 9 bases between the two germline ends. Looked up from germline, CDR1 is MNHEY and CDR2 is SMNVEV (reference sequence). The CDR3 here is CASSLQGFSYNSPLHF. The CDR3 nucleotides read TGTGCCAGCAGTTTACAGGGGTTTTCCTATAATTCACCCCTCCACTTT.

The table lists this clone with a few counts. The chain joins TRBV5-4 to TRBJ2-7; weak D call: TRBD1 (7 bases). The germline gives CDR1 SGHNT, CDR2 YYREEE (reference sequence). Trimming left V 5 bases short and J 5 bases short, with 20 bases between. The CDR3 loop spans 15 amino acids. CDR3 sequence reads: CASRDWGQGGHEQYF. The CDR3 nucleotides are TGTGCCAGCAGGGACTGGGGCCAGGGGGGCCACGAGCAGTACTTC.

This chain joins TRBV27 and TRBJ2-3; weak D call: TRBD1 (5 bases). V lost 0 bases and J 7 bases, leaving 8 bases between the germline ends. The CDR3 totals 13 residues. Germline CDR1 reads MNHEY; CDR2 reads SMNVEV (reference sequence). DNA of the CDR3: TGTGCCAGCAGTTTATCGGGGCAAAATACGCAGTATTTT. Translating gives CASSLSGQNTQYF.

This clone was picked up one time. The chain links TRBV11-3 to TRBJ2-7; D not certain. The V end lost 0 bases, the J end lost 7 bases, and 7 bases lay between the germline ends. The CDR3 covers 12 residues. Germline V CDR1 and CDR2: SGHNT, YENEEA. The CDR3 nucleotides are TGTGCCAGCAGCTTAGACTTCCGGGAGCAGTACTTC. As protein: CASSLDFREQYF.

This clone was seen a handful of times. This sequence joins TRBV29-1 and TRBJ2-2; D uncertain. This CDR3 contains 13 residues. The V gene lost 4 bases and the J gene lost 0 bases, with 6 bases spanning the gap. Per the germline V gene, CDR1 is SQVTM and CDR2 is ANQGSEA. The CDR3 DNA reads TGCAGCGTTGGTTCAGCGAACACCGGGGAGCTGTTTTTT. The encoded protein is CSVGSANTGELFF.

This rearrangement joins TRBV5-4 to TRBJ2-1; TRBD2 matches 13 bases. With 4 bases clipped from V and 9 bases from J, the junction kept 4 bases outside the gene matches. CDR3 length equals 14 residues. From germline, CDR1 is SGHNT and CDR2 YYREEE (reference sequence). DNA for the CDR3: TGTGCCAGCAGCACCGGACTAGCGGGGGTTGAGCAGTTCTTC. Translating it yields CASSTGLAGVEQFF.

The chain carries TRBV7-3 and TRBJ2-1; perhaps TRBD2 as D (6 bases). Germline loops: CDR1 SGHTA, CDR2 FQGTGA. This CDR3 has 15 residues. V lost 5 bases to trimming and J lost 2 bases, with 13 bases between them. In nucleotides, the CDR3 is TGTGCCAGCAGCCCCTTTGGCGGGGCCTACAATGAGCAGTTCTTC. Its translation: CASSPFGGAYNEQFF.

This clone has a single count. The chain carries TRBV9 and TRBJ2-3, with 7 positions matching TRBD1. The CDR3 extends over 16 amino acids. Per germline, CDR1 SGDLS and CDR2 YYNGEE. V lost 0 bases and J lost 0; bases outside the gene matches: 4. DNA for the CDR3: TGTGCCAGCAGCGTAGAACAGGGGCAAAGCACAGATACGCAGTATTTT. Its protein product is CASSVEQGQSTDTQYF.

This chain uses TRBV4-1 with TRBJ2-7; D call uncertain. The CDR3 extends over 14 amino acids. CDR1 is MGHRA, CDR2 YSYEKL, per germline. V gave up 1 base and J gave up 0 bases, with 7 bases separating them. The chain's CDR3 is CASSQGALSYEQYF. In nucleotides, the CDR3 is TGCGCCAGCAGCCAAGGGGCACTCTCCTACGAGCAGTACTTC.

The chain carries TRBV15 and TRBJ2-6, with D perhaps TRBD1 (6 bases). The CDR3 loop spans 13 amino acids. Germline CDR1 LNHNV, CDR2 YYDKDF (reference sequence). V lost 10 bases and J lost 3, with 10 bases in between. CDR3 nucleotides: TGTGCCATTAGGGGGAGTGGGGCCAACGTCCTGACTTTC. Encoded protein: CAIRGSGANVLTF.

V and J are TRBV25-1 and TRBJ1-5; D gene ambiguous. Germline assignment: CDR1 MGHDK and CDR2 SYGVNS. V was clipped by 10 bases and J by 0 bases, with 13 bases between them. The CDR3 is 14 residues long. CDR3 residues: CATSPWDSNQPQHF. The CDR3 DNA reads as TGTGCCACCAGCCCCTGGGATAGCAATCAGCCCCAGCATTTT. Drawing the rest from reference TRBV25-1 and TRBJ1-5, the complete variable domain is EADIYQTPRYLVIGTGKKITLECSQTMGHDKMYWYQQDPGMELHLIHYSYGVNSTEKGDLSSESTVSRIRTEHFPLTLESARPSHTSQYLCATSPWDSNQPQHFGDGTRLSIL.

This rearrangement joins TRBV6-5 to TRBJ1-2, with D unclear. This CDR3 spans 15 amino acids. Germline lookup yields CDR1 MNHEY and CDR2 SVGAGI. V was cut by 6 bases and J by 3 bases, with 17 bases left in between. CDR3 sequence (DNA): TGTGCCAGCAGCCCCGGATCAAAAAGGGACTATGGCTACACCTTC. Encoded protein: CASSPGSKRDYGYTF.

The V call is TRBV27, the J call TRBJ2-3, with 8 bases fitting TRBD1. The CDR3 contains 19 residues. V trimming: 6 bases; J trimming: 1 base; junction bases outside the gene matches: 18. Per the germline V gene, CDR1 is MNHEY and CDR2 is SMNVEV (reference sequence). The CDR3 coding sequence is TGTGCCAGCAGAATCCAAGGGACAGGCCCCCATTGGGGCACAGATACGCAGTATTTT. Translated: CASRIQGTGPHWGTDTQYF.

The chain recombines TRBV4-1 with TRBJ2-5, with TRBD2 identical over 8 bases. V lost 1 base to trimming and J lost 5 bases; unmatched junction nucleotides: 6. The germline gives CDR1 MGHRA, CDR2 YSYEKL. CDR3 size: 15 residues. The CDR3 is CASSQVRGAEETQYF. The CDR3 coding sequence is TGCGCCAGCAGCCAAGTGCGGGGGGCGGAGGAGACCCAGTACTTC.